This entry describes one TCR beta chain. This entry comes from a study of cytomegalovirus exposure and HLA in healthy donors. Primers: 60 Vbeta forward and 13 Jbeta reverse. The protocol was immunoSEQ multiplex PCR, while the TCRdb copy is restricted to in-frame clones and leaves out a portion. The data show around 120,000 clones, roughly four fifths seen once. Germline assignment: CDR1 LNHDA and CDR2 SQIVND (reference sequence). This CDR3 is 15 amino acids long. With V trimmed by 5 bases and J by 1 base, 5 bases remained unmatched. Sequencing was carried out using PBMCs. The chain has TRBV19 and TRBJ1-2, with TRBD1 matching 9 bases. This clonotype was obtained from a boy younger than 10 in good health and CMV-seronegative. CDR3 nucleotides: TGTGCCAGTAGTCCCGGGGACAGGGTTAACTATGGCTACACCTTC. It codes for CASSPGDRVNYGYTF.